A single sample is the source of the 10 T cell receptor beta chains below, sequenced in a study of glioma-infiltrating T cells after dendritic cell vaccination. Data came from immunoSEQ multiplex PCR; TCRdb stores just in-frame clones and leaves some out. The sample consists of around 58,000 clones, around four fifths of them appearing once. The sequencing here drew on blood, taken before dendritic cell vaccination. The receptors stem from a human donor with glioblastoma.

The V call is TRBV6-1, the J call TRBJ1-4; no clear D. The CDR3 runs to 14 residues. V was trimmed by 2 bases and J by 3 bases, leaving 7 bases between them. From germline, CDR1 is MNHNS and CDR2 SASEGT. CDR3 residues: CASSESGANEKLFF. The CDR3 region has the DNA TGTGCCAGCAGTGAAAGTGGAGCTAATGAAAAACTGTTTTTT.

The genes are TRBV18 and TRBJ2-5, with D perhaps matching TRBD1 (6 bases). Germline V gene data show CDR1 as KGHSH and CDR2 as LQKENI. The CDR3 extends over 15 amino acids. Trimming took 6 bases from V and 9 from J, leaving 23 bases between them. In nucleotides, the CDR3 is TGTGCCAGCTCCCCCGTTGGTGGCGGGTCAGGGGCCCAGTACTTC. Protein product: CASSPVGGGSGAQYF. Variable domain in full (rest from reference TRBV18 and TRBJ2-5): NAGVMQNPRHLVRRRGQEARLRCSPMKGHSHVYWYRQLPEEGLKFMVYLQKENIIDESGMPKERFSAEFPKEGPSILRIQQVVRGDSAAYFCASSPVGGGSGAQYFGPGTRLLVL.

The rearrangement links TRBV7-8 to TRBJ1-5; 7 bases align to TRBD1. CDR1 and CDR2 (germline): SGHVS, FQNEAQ. The CDR3 has 16 amino acids. J was trimmed by 3 bases and V by 5 bases; bases with no gene match: 10. The CDR3 sequence: CASSPAGQVPNQPQHF. The CDR3 nucleotides are TGTGCCAGCAGCCCCGCCGGACAGGTCCCCAATCAGCCCCAGCATTTT.

The chain employs TRBV21-1 and TRBJ2-7; the DNA was not used to check the table's D call, TRBD2. TRBV21-1 is recorded as a pseudogene. The CDR3 extends over 16 amino acids. CDR3 sequence reads: CASSKGGGGGTYEQYF. The CDR3 DNA follows: TGTGCCAGCAGCAAAGGGGGCGGGGGGGGAACCTACGAGCAGTACTTC.

CDR3 nucleotide sequence: TGCGCCAGCAGCTCCACTCCTCAGGGAATCATGAACACTGAAGCTTTCTTT. This translates into CASSSTPQGIMNTEAFF. The chain is built from TRBV5-1 and TRBJ1-1; D might be TRBD1 (5 bases). The CDR3 has 17 amino acids. Germline V gene sequence: CDR1 SGHRS, CDR2 YFSETQ. Trimming took off 3 bases at V and 0 bases at J, with 18 bases between the two ends.

The chain combines TRBV7-2 with TRBJ2-1; 10 nucleotides align to TRBD2. J was trimmed by 13 bases and V by 0 bases; bases with no gene match: 6. The CDR3 length is 14 residues. The germline gives CDR1 SGHTA, CDR2 FQGNSA. The CDR3 reads CASSLAPSGGRQFF. As DNA, the CDR3 is TGTGCCAGCAGCTTAGCCCCTAGCGGGGGACGACAGTTCTTC. The whole variable domain, remainder taken from reference TRBV7-2 and TRBJ2-1, is GAGVSQSPSNKVTEKGKDVELRCDPISGHTALYWYRQSLGQGLEFLIYFQGNSAPDKSGLPSDRFSAERTGGSVSTLTIQRTQQEDSAVYLCASSLAPSGGRQFFGPGTRLTVL.

This chain joins TRBV6-1 and TRBJ2-7, with 8 bases fitting TRBD2. CDR3 size: 12 residues. V shed 10 bases and J 7 bases; nucleotides not matched to a gene: 9. Germline lookup yields CDR1 MNHNS and CDR2 SASEGT. The DNA for the CDR3 is TGTGCCACCCGGGAGATAGCGGGAGAGCAGTACTTC. Translation gives CATREIAGEQYF.

The rearrangement joins TRBV28 to TRBJ2-7; 7 bases agree with TRBD1. The length of the CDR3 is 17 residues. CDR1 and CDR2 from the germline V gene are MDHEN and SYDVKM. V trimming: 5 bases; J trimming: 3 bases; junction bases outside the gene matches: 16. The DNA of the CDR3 is TGTGCCAGCAGTCCCCTCACCGGGGACAGCCCCCTCTACGAGCAGTACTTC. Protein: CASSPLTGDSPLYEQYF. Full variable domain (remainder filled in from reference TRBV28 and TRBJ2-7): DVKVTQSSRYLVKRTGEKVFLECVQDMDHENMFWYRQDPGLGLRLIYFSYDVKMKEKGDIPEGYSVSREKKERFSLILESASTNQTSMYLCASSPLTGDSPLYEQYFGPGTRLTVT.

For the CDR3, the DNA is TGTGCCAGCAGCGTAGGCGGGGGGGCCGTTACCACCGGGGAGCTGTTTTTT. It encodes CASSVGGGAVTTGELFF. V usage is TRBV9 and J usage is TRBJ2-2, with TRBD2 matching 9 bases. The germline V gene has CDR1 SGDLS and CDR2 YYNGEE. V lost 0 bases to trimming and J lost 4 bases; unmatched junction nucleotides: 7. CDR3 size: 17 residues.

The chain links TRBV10-1 to TRBJ2-7; 9 bases fit TRBD1. CDR3 length equals 12 residues. The ends lost 9 bases at V and 2 bases at J; junction bases unmatched: 2. Germline CDR1 WNHNN, CDR2 SYGVQD (reference sequence). CDR3 protein: CASGTGTYEQYF. In DNA form, the CDR3 reads TGCGCCAGTGGGACAGGGACCTACGAGCAGTACTTC.